This TCR beta chain appears in the sequencing data of a study of STAT3 mutations in large granular lymphocyte leukemia. Points from the study as a whole: In T-cell large granular lymphocyte leukemia, about half of patients showed multiple immunodominant subclonotypes.

A note on this clone: Its antigen is still unknown.

Repertoires were generated with immunoSEQ multiplex PCR, while TCRdb's copy carries only in-frame clones and drops some. The table records more than 10,000 clones, more than 65% of them present only once. The TCR sequence derives from a man in his 60s with T-cell large granular lymphocyte leukemia. Some clones in this sample may be carry-over from other donors' samples. The sequenced sample was peripheral blood mononuclear cells.

The CDR3 DNA follows: TGTGCCAGCAGCGGGGGGATAGGAGCCAGCCAGGGCGGCTACGAGCAGTACTTC. It is translated as CASSGGIGASQGGYEQYF. The chain employs TRBV7-8 and TRBJ2-7; perhaps TRBD2 as D (6 bases). With 5 bases removed from V and 3 bases from J, the gap between germline ends came to 26 bases. From germline, CDR1 is SGHVS and CDR2 FQNEAQ. The CDR3 consists of 18 residues.